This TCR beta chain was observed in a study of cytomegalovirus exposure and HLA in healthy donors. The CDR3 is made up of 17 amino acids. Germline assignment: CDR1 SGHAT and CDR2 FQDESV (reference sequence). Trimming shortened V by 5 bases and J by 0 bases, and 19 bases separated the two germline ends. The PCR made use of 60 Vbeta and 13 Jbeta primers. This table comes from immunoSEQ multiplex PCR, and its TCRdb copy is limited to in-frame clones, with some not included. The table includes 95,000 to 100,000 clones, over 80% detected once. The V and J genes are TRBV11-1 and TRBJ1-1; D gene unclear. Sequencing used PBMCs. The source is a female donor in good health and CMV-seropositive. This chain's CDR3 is CASSRPAGLGVNTEAFF. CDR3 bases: TGTGCCAGCAGCCGCCCAGCAGGTCTTGGCGTGAACACTGAAGCTTTCTTT.